A single T cell receptor (beta chain) is shown here with its context. What it recognizes is unknown. This sample was included in a study of cytomegalovirus exposure and HLA in healthy donors. Whole-study findings and limits: The listing of 150 or so TCR beta chains classed them as cytomegalovirus-associated.

The method was immunoSEQ multiplex PCR; TCRdb's version includes in-frame clones alone and lacks a portion of them. Of 150,000 to 200,000 clones listed, roughly 85% are singletons. The V and J ends lost 1 base and 3 bases, in that order; junction bases with no gene match: 7. The CDR3 extends over 17 amino acids. The germline CDR1 and CDR2 sequences are GTSNPN and SVGIG (reference sequence). The V and J genes are TRBV30 and TRBJ2-7; TRBD2 aligns across 15 bases. This clonotype originated in a man aged 18 to 30 in good health and CMV-seropositive. The specimen sequenced was PBMCs. The CDR3 spells CAWSAGLAGGLGYEQYF. The DNA for the CDR3 is TGTGCCTGGAGTGCGGGACTAGCGGGGGGTTTAGGCTACGAGCAGTACTTC. The whole variable domain, filled in from reference TRBV30 and TRBJ2-7, reads SQTIHQWPATLVQPVGSPLSLECTVEGTSNPNLYWYRQAAGRGLQLLFYSVGIGQISSEVPQNLSASRPQDRQFILSSKKLLLSDSGFYLCAWSAGLAGGLGYEQYFGPGTRLTVT.